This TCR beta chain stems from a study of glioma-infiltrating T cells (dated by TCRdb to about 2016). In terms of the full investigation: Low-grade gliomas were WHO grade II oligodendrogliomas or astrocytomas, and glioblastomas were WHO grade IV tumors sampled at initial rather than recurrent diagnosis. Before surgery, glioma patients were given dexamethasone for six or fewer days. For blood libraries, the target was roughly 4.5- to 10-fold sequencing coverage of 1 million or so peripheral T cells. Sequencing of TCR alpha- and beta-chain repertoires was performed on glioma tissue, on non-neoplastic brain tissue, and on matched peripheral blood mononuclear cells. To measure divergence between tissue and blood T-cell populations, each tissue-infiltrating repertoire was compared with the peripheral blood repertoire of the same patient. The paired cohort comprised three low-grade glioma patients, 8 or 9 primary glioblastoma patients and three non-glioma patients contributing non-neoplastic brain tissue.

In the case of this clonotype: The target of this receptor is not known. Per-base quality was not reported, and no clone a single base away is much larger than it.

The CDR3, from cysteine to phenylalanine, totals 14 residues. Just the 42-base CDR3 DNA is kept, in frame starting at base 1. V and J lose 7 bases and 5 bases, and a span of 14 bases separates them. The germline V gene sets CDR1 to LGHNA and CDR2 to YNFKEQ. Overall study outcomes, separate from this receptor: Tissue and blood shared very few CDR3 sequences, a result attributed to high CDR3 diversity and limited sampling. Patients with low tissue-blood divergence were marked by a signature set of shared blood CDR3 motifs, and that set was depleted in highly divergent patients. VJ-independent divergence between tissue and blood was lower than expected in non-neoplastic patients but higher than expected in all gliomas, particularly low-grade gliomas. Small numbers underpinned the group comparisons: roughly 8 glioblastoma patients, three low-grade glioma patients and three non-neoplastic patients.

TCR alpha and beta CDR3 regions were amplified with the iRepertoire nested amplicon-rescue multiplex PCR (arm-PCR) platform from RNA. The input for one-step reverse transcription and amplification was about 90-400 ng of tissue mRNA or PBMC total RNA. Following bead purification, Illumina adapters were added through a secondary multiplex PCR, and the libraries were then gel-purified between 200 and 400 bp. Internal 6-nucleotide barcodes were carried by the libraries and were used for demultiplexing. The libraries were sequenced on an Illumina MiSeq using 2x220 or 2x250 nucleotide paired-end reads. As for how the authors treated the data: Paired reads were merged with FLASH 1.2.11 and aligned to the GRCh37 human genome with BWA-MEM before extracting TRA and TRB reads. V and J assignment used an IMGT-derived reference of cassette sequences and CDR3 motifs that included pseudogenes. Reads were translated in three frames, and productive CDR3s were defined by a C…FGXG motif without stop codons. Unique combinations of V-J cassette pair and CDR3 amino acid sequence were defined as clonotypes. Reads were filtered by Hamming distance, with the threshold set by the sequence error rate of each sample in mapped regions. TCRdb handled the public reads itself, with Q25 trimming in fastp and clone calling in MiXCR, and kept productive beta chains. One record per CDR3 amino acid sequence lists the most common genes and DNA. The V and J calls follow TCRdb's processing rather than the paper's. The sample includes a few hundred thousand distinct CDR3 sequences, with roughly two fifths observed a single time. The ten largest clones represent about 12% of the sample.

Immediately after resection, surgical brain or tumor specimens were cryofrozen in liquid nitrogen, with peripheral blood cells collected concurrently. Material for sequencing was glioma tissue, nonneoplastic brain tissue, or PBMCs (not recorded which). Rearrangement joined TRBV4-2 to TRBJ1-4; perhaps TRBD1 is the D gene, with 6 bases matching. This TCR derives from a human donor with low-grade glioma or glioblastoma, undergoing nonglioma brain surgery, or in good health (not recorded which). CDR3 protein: CASIPRGVNEKLFF. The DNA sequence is TGTGCCAGCATCCCCAGGGGAGTAAATGAAAAACTGTTTTTT.